Detailed here is one T cell receptor (beta chain). Its matching antigen is unknown. The junction shows a germline mismatch at one end, possibly a read error. The data belong to a study of tumor-infiltrating lymphocytes in primary liver carcinoma. Overall study results and limits: Just around 7.5-25% of top clones spanned all five tumor regions.

Co-extraction yielded RNA and DNA from roughly 20-30 mg of unsorted bulk tissue. The length of the CDR3 is 15 residues. Constant-region priming of approximately 500 ng total RNA yielded TCR beta cDNA. ARM-PCR, slightly modified, supplied the TCR beta libraries through three nested multiplex PCR rounds. Amplification in the first two PCR rounds was performed using TRBV1-TRBV30 forward primers and a C-beta reverse primer for 10 cycles each. Via MiXCR, TCRdb re-called the multiplex PCR reads, giving one row per CDR3 protein. The sample holds tens of thousands of distinct CDR3 sequences; roughly 77% are singletons and the top ten take 20% to 30%.

This receptor was obtained from a middle-aged man with primary liver carcinoma and hepatitis B virus infection. This sequence joins TRBV12-3 or TRBV12-4 and TRBJ1-6; D unclear. The sequenced material came from liver tumor tissue from sampling region 3. Subset described: tumor region T3, left-lateral pole. The CDR3 DNA sequence: TGTGCCAACAGTTCCACGGTAGGGTGTAATTCACCCCTCTACTTT. Its protein is CANSSTVGCNSPLYF.